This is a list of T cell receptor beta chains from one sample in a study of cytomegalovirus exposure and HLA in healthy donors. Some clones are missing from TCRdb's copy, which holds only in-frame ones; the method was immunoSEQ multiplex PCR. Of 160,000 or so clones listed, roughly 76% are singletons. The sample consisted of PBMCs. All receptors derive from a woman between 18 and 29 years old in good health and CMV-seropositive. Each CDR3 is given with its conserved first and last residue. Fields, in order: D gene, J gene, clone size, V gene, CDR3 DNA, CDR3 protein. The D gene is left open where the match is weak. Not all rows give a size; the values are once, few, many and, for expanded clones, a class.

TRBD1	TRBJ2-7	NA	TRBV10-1	TGCGCCAGCAGTGACACCGGGACAGGGGTCTACGAGCAGTACTTC	CASSDTGTGVYEQYF
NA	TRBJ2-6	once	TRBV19	TGTGCCACCCGGTCCTCTGGGGCCAACGTCCTGACTTTC	CATRSSGANVLTF
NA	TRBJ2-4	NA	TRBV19	TGTGCCAGTAGTCCTTACGGAAACATTCAGTACTTC	CASSPYGNIQYF
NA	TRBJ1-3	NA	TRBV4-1	TGCGCCAGCAGCCAAGATCCGGGGAGCTCTGGAAACACCATATATTTT	CASSQDPGSSGNTIYF
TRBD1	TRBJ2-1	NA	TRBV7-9	TGTGCCAGCAGCGCGTATAGGGGACAGGCCTACAATGAGCAGTTCTTC	CASSAYRGQAYNEQFF
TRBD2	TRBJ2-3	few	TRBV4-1	TGCGCCAGCAGCCCACTAACTAGCGGCACAGATACGCAGTATTTT	CASSPLTSGTDTQYF
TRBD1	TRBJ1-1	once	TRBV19	TGTGCCAGTAGGTCCAGGGGGCGGGCGAACACTGAAGCTTTCTTT	CASRSRGRANTEAFF
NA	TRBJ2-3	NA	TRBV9	TGTGCCAGCGGGGCGGACACAGATACGCAGTATTTT	CASGADTDTQYF
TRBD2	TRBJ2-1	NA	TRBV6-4	TGTGCCAGCAGACCGGGACTAGCGGGGGGTGAGCAGTTCTTC	CASRPGLAGGEQFF
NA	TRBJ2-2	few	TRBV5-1	TGCGCCAGCAGCTCTGGACATAACACCGGGGAGCTGTTTTTT	CASSSGHNTGELFF
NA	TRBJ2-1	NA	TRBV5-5	TGTGCCAGCAGCTTGGGTCTAGGATCCCCCGGTGAGCAGTTCTTC	CASSLGLGSPGEQFF
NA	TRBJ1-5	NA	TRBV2	TGTGCCAGCACCGAGGTGAGCAATCAGCCCCAGCATTTT	CASTEVSNQPQHF
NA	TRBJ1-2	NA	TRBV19	TGTGCCAGCAGGGTAGACCCTAACTATGGCTACACCTTC	CASRVDPNYGYTF
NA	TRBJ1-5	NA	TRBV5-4	TGTGCCAGCAGCTTGGCCCCGGGGAATCAGCCCCAGCATTTT	CASSLAPGNQPQHF
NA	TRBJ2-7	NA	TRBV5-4	TGTGCCAGCAGCTTCGACAGGTCCTACGAGCAGTACTTC	CASSFDRSYEQYF
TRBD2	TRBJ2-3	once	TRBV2	TGTGCCAGCAGACAGCGGGGGGACCCAGATACGCAGTATTTT	CASRQRGDPDTQYF
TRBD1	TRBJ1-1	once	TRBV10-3	TGTGCCATCAGCCAGGGGGCTGATACTGAAGCTTTCTTT	CAISQGADTEAFF
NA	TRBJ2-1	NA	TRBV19	TGTGCCAGTAGCCGGCTAGGAAGGGACACCAGAGGGTACAATGAGCAGTTCTTC	CASSRLGRDTRGYNEQFF
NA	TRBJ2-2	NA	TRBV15	TGTGCCACCAGACAGGGTACGTCCGGGGAGCTGTTTTTT	CATRQGTSGELFF
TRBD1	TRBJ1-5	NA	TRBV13	TGTGCCAGCAGCACCACCGGACAGGCCAATGTTCGCAATCAGCCCCAGCATTTT	CASSTTGQANVRNQPQHF
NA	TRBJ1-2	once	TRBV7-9	TGTGCCAGCAGACCCACAGATTATGTCAGCTACACCTTC	CASRPTDYVSYTF
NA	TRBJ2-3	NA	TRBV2	TGTGCCAGCACGGGACTCCGGGGAGAGACAGATACGCAGTATTTT	CASTGLRGETDTQYF
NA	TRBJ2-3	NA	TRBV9	TGTGCCAGCAGCGACGGCCAGGGGACCACGCAGTATTTT	CASSDGQGTTQYF
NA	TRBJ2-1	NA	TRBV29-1	TGCAGCGGAGCTCTAGGAGATGAGCAGTTCTTC	CSGALGDEQFF
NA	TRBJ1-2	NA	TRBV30	TGTGCCTGGAGTCAACCCTACCAACATGGCTACACCTTC	CAWSQPYQHGYTF
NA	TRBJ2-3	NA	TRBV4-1	TGCGCCAGCAGCCAAGGACGTGGCGGGGGAACGGGGGGCTTCGCAGATACGCAGTATTTT	CASSQGRGGGTGGFADTQYF
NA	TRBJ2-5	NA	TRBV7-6	TGTGCCAGCAGCTTAGGAGTCACACAGGGTTGGAAGACCCAGTACTTC	CASSLGVTQGWKTQYF
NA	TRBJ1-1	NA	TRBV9	TGTGCCAGCAGCGTTCGGGGTTCGACTGAAGCTTTCTTT	CASSVRGSTEAFF
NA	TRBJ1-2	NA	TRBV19	TGTGCCAGTAGTAACCAACAGGGCGACTATGGCTACACCTTC	CASSNQQGDYGYTF
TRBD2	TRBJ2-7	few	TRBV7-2	TGTGCCAGCAGCTTAGCCCTAGCGGGGAGGTCGGAGCAGTACTTC	CASSLALAGRSEQYF
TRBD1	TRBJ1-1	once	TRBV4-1	TGCGCCAGCAGAGACAGGGCGTTGAGCACTGAAGCTTTCTTT	CASRDRALSTEAFF
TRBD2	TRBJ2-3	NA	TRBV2	TGTGCCAGCAGTCGGGACCGTCTAGCGGGGGGGGAAGATACGCAGTATTTT	CASSRDRLAGGEDTQYF
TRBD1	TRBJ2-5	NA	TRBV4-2	TGTGCCAGCAGCCAAATCCCCCTGACAGGGGTGGAAGAGACCCAGTACTTC	CASSQIPLTGVEETQYF
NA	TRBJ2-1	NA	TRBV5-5	TGTGCCAGCAGCTCCCTGAGCTCCTACAATGAGCAGTTCTTC	CASSSLSSYNEQFF
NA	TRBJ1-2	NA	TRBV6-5	TGTGCCAGCAAAAAGACAGGAGCCTACACCTTC	CASKKTGAYTF
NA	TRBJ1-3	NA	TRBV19	TGTGCCAGTAGTATGGGGGCCACTGGAAACACCATATATTTT	CASSMGATGNTIYF
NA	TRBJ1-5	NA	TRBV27	TGTGCCAGCAGTTTAGGGAGGGTCCAGCCCCAGCATTTT	CASSLGRVQPQHF